This entry concerns a single T cell receptor (beta chain). Its antigen is still unknown. No per-base quality is available; no much larger clone lies one base away. The entry originates in a study of cytomegalovirus exposure and HLA in healthy donors (dated by TCRdb to 2017 to 2019). Background for the entire study: The 500 to 800 repertoires of the first cohort and the 120 validation repertoires were produced on the same platform, according to a later analysis. The study aimed to test whether signatures of past pathogen exposure could be identified by cataloging public T cell receptors. In addition to the first cohort of 650 to 750 subjects, a separate validation cohort of approximately 130 different subjects was used. The study combined high-throughput TCR immunosequencing, statistical association of individual TCRs with disease status, and machine learning to predict cytomegalovirus infection status. The paper as a whole reports these results and caveats: Most TCR sequences were seen in very few donors, while some public TCRs were found in many individuals. A later analysis found that TCRs clustered in the first cohort also tended to co-occur in the 130 or so validation repertoires, with 94% of cluster scores above 0. The study gave a list of under 200 TCR beta chains associated with cytomegalovirus. All 120 or so repertoires were used to score co-occurrence in the validation cohort in a later analysis, because that analysis had no HLA typing for the cohort. The authors suggested that the approach could potentially be extended to other disease states and immunological phenotypes. A few of the identified cytomegalovirus-associated TCR beta chains were confirmed in vitro to be specific for cytomegalovirus antigens. Cytomegalovirus status was reported to be diagnosed by the classifier with high specificity and sensitivity in both the original and validation cohorts.

Separate from the roughly 650-subject first cohort, the validation cohort of roughly 110 subjects was the group to which the donors belonged. To prepare the library, the immunoSEQ multiplex PCR assay was applied. As for the authors' bioinformatics: To diagnose cytomegalovirus status from the catalog of TCR beta chain sequences, a statistical classification framework was built. TCRdb holds this immuneACCESS table with in-frame rearrangements only. Some clones are missing; in checked studies, unresolved V genes explain under half, and the rest has no known cause. D and trimming come from the DNA, and the V and J calls and clone size come from that table. This sample lists about 140,000 clones; roughly four fifths were detected once. The ten largest make up 1.4% of the sample. Measured from the cysteine to the phenylalanine, the CDR3 is 16 residues long. CDR3 DNA is the only sequence kept; it has 48 bases, read in frame from the first base. V is trimmed back by 1 base and J by 2 bases, and the junction contains 5 bases that no gene match accounts for. In the germline V gene, CDR1 corresponds to LGHNA and CDR2 to YSLEER.

This receptor was taken from a woman aged 25 to 39 in good health and CMV-seronegative. The sample comprised PBMCs. Rearrangement joined TRBV4-3 to TRBJ2-3, and 8 junctional nucleotides match TRBD1. The CDR3 region has the sequence CASSQVGQGPTDTQYF. The sequenced DNA: TGCGCCAGCAGCCAAGTCGGACAGGGTCCCACAGATACGCAGTATTTT.